This TCR beta chain is drawn from a study of cytomegalovirus exposure and HLA in healthy donors. Broader study findings: Prediction of most subjects' HLA-A and HLA-B alleles by TCR beta sequences was reportedly accurate.

Germline CDR1 reads SGDLS; CDR2 reads YYNGEE. This CDR3 contains 16 residues. V lost 4 bases to trimming and J lost 7 bases, with 20 bases between them. Comments on this clone: What it binds is unknown.

Healthy bone marrow donors made up the cohort. PCR amplification relied on 60 Vbeta primers (plus 13 Jbeta primers). Sequenced by immunoSEQ multiplex PCR; TCRdb stores in-frame clones only, minus some. There are 120,000 or so clones in the sample; 80% occur only once, and 2.5% lies in the top ten. The sample comprised PBMCs. The receptor's source is a man under 40 in good health and CMV-seronegative. This sequence joins TRBV9 and TRBJ2-2, with D possibly TRBD2 on 5 matching bases. The chain's CDR3 is CASSKLASSVVGELFF. The CDR3 DNA is TGTGCCAGCAGCAAGCTCGCGAGTAGCGTGGTCGGGGAGCTGTTTTTT.